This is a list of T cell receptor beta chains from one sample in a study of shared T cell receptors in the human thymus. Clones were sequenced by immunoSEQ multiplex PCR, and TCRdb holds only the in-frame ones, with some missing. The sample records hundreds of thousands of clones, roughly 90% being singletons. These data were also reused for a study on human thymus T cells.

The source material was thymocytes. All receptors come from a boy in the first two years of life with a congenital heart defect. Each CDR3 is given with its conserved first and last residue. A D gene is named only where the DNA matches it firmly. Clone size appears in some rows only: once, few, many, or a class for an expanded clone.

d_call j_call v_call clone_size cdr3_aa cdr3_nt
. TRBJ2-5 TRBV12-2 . CASRLEITTGETQYF TGTGCAAGTCGCTTAGAGATTACTACTGGGGAGACCCAGTACTTC
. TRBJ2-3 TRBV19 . CASSPLSGGIDTDTQYF TGTGCCAGTAGCCCCCTATCTGGGGGGATCGACACAGATACGCAGTATTTT
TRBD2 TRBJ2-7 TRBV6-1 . CASSETSGGPYEQYF TGTGCCAGCAGTGAAACTAGCGGAGGGCCCTACGAGCAGTACTTC
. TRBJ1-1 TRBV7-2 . CASSLVEPGRMTEAFF TGTGCCAGCAGCTTAGTAGAGCCAGGGAGGATGACTGAAGCTTTCTTT
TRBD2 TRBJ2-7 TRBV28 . CASSSPLSGSGAYEQYF TGTGCCAGCAGTTCACCCCTAAGCGGGAGCGGGGCGTACGAGCAGTACTTC
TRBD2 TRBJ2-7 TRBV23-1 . CASSLPPTSGSEAYEQYF TGCGCCAGCAGTCTACCTCCGACTAGCGGGAGTGAGGCCTACGAGCAGTACTTC
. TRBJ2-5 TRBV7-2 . CASSLDGAGETQYF TGTGCCAGCAGCTTAGACGGGGCGGGGGAGACCCAGTACTTC
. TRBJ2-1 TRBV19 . CASSRLGNEQFF TGTGCCAGTAGCCGGCTAGGCAATGAGCAGTTCTTC
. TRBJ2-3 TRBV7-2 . CASSPWTFTDTQYF TGTGCCAGCAGCCCCTGGACTTTTACAGATACGCAGTATTTT
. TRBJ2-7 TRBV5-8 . CASSFQGTGSYEQYF TGTGCCAGCAGCTTCCAGGGTACCGGGTCCTACGAGCAGTACTTC
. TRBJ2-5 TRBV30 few CAWRGGRQETQYF TGTGCCTGGAGGGGGGGACGACAAGAGACCCAGTACTTC
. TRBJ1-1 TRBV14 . CASSQVSGKRTEAFF TGTGCCAGCAGCCAAGTATCCGGGAAGAGAACTGAAGCTTTCTTT
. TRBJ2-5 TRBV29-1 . CSAEGRETQYF TGCAGCGCTGAAGGCAGGGAGACCCAGTACTTC
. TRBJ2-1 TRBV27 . CASNGVGNEQFF TGTGCCAGCAACGGGGTGGGTAATGAGCAGTTCTTC
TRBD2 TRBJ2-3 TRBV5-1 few CASSLAGTNSQYTQYF TGCGCCAGCAGCTTGGCCGGGACTAACTCACAATATACGCAGTATTTT
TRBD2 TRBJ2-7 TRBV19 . CASSPGASGRYEQYF TGTGCCAGTAGTCCAGGGGCGAGCGGGAGGTACGAGCAGTACTTC
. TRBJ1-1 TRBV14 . CASRPQGWTEAFF TGTGCCAGCAGACCGCAGGGGTGGACTGAAGCTTTCTTT
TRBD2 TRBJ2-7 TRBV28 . CASSLSRRGTSELSYEQYF TGTGCCAGCAGTTTATCCCGAAGAGGGACTAGCGAGCTGTCCTACGAGCAGTACTTC
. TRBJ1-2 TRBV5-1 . CASSLEPPGPNYGYTF TGCGCCAGCAGCTTGGAGCCCCCAGGCCCCAACTATGGCTACACCTTC
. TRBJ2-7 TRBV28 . CASSFSSYEQYF TGTGCCAGCAGTTTTAGCTCCTACGAGCAGTACTTC
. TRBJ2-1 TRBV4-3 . CASSQKIQDLYNEQFF TGCGCCAGCAGCCAAAAGATCCAAGACTTGTACAATGAGCAGTTCTTC
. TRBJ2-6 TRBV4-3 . CASSPRQPNHSGANVLTF TGCGCCAGCAGCCCCCGACAGCCGAACCACTCTGGGGCCAACGTCCTGACTTTC
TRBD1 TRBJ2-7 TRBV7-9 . CASRPRDREYEQYF TGTGCCAGCAGGCCCCGGGACAGGGAATACGAGCAGTACTTC
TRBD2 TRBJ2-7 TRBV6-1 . CASSAPRAGTYEQYF TGTGCCAGCAGTGCCCCCAGAGCGGGAACCTACGAGCAGTACTTC
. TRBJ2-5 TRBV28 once CASSLRETQYF TGTGCCAGCAGTTTGCGAGAGACCCAGTACTTC
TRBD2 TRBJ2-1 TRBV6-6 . CASSSSAGGPKEQFF TGTGCCAGCAGCTCCTCAGCGGGAGGGCCGAAGGAGCAGTTCTTC
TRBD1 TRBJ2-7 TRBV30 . CAWRDTGGSSYEQYF TGTGCCTGGAGAGATACAGGGGGGAGCTCCTACGAGCAGTACTTC